What follows describes a single TCR beta chain. Trimming shortened V by 4 bases and J by 5 bases, and 16 bases separated the two germline ends. CDR3 size: 15 residues. Germline V gene sequence: CDR1 SGDLS, CDR2 YYNGEE. This entry belongs to a study of OX40 agonist ivuxolimab in advanced cancers. The method was immunoSEQ multiplex PCR; TCRdb's version includes in-frame clones alone and lacks a portion of them. The sample consists of some 70,000 clones, 80% to 90% of them appearing once. V usage is TRBV9 and J usage is TRBJ1-5; D unclear. The sample in question was CD4+ or CD8+ T cells sorted from blood, obtained in a trial of the OX40 agonist ivuxolimab. The clonotype originates from an adult with an advanced solid tumor such as melanoma, head and neck, liver or kidney cancer. CDR3 in DNA: TGTGCCAGCAGCCCGAGTGTGGTGTTAGATCAGCCCCAGCATTTT. Its translation is CASSPSVVLDQPQHF.